The next 25 T cell receptor beta chains were all read from a single sample in a study of T cells in localized non-small cell lung cancer. Produced via immunoSEQ multiplex PCR; TCRdb's table is partial and in-frame only. The sample has 40,000 to 65,000 clones; roughly 88% are singletons. The specimen was peripheral blood mononuclear cells, collected before any cancer treatment. These receptors all come from a man aged 35-75 years with stage III lung adenocarcinoma.

The chain combines TRBV9 with TRBJ2-4; 9 bases agree with TRBD1. CDR1 and CDR2 (germline): SGDLS, YYNGEE. Trimming removed 2 bases from V and 8 bases from J; junction bases left unmatched: 5. The CDR3 has 14 residues. This CDR3 reads CASSVFDRGDIQYF. The CDR3, as DNA: TGTGCCAGCAGCGTCTTCGACAGGGGGGACATTCAGTACTTC.

V and J are TRBV27 and TRBJ2-4; maybe TRBD1 (6 bases). Germline V gene lookup returns CDR1 MNHEY and CDR2 SMNVEV (reference sequence). The CDR3 is 16 amino acids. The germline V and J ends were trimmed by 4 bases and 3 bases, with 16 bases remaining between them. As DNA, the CDR3 is TGTGCCAGCAGTTCCACCGGCGCAGGGGTCAAAAACATTCAGTACTTC. Translation: CASSSTGAGVKNIQYF.

This chain uses TRBV4-3 with TRBJ1-1; 9 nucleotides agree with TRBD1. Germline values: CDR1 LGHNA, CDR2 YSLEER. The CDR3 has 14 residues. The V and J ends lost 3 bases and 14 bases, in that order; junction bases with no gene match: 13. The CDR3 DNA sequence: TGCGCCAGCAGCCACTACTTAGGGGGACAGGGTAAATTCTTT. This translates into CASSHYLGGQGKFF.

The J gene is TRBJ2-2, the V gene TRBV5-5; D is perhaps TRBD1 (5 bases). The CDR3 has 16 amino acids. The ends were cut back, 1 base at V and 0 bases at J, with 10 bases in the middle. Germline V gives CDR1 SGHKS, CDR2 YYEKEE (reference sequence). The CDR3 nucleotides are TGTGCCAGCAGCTTGACAGGCCCTCCGAACACCGGGGAGCTGTTTTTT. Residues: CASSLTGPPNTGELFF.

The CDR3: CASSPGTGNYNEQFF. The CDR3 nucleotides are TGTGCCAGCAGCCCCGGGACAGGGAATTACAATGAGCAGTTCTTC. This chain joins TRBV7-8 and TRBJ2-1; 9 nucleotides match TRBD1. There are 15 residues in the CDR3. In germline, CDR1 is SGHVS, CDR2 FQNEAQ. V lost 5 bases to trimming and J lost 4 bases; unmatched junction nucleotides: 6.

V usage is TRBV29-1 and J usage is TRBJ2-3; 12 bases align to TRBD2. The V gene end was trimmed by 4 bases and the J gene end by 1 base; junction bases not matched to a gene: 3. The germline gives CDR1 SQVTM, CDR2 ANQGSEA. The CDR3 sequence is 15 residues long. CDR3: CSVVPSGGGTDTQYF. CDR3 nucleotides: TGCAGCGTTGTTCCTAGCGGGGGGGGCACAGATACGCAGTATTTT.

The chain uses TRBV4-3 and TRBJ1-4; D is unclear. The V end lost 0 bases, the J end lost 5 bases, and 10 bases lay between the germline ends. Germline CDR1 reads LGHNA; CDR2 reads YSLEER. This CDR3 contains 15 residues. The CDR3 coding sequence is TGCGCCAGCAGCCAAGAAGGAGGGAAGAATGAAAAACTGTTTTTT. Translated: CASSQEGGKNEKLFF.

V gene TRBV7-2 combines with J gene TRBJ1-3; TRBD1 matches at 9 bases. Germline V gives CDR1 SGHTA, CDR2 FQGNSA. Losses at the gene ends were 4 bases for V and 2 bases for J; bases not matched to a gene: 3. The CDR3 has 15 amino acids. The CDR3 loop is CASSSWTGAGNTIYF. The CDR3 coding sequence is TGTGCCAGCAGCTCCTGGACAGGGGCTGGAAACACCATATATTTT.

The chain employs TRBV19 and TRBJ2-7; 10 bases fit TRBD2. V shed 4 bases and J 0 bases; nucleotides not matched to a gene: 6. This CDR3 has 16 amino acids. The germline gives CDR1 LNHDA, CDR2 SQIVND (reference sequence). Here the CDR3 reads CASSTASGGGSYEQYF. The CDR3 DNA follows: TGTGCCAGTAGTACCGCTAGCGGGGGCGGCTCCTACGAGCAGTACTTC.

The chain couples TRBV28 to TRBJ2-7; 7 bases fit TRBD2. The CDR3 consists of 13 residues. Trimming took 8 bases from V and 7 from J; bases not matched to a gene: 11. Germline values: CDR1 MDHEN, CDR2 SYDVKM. The CDR3: CASVQAGMREQYF. CDR3 bases: TGTGCCAGCGTACAAGCGGGAATGAGGGAGCAGTACTTC.

The rearrangement uses TRBV7-9 and TRBJ1-4; 10 nucleotides line up with TRBD1. The germline V gene has CDR1 SEHNR and CDR2 FQNEAQ (reference sequence). J was trimmed by 4 bases and V by 4 bases; bases with no gene match: 3. The CDR3 length is 15 residues. CDR3 coding DNA: TGTGCCAGCAGCTCAGGACAGGGGGGTAATGAAAAACTGTTTTTT. It codes for CASSSGQGGNEKLFF.

The V call is TRBV5-1, the J call TRBJ1-2; tentatively, D is TRBD1 (5 bases). Trimming stripped 0 bases from V and 7 bases from J, with 7 bases between. Germline V CDR1 and CDR2: SGHRS, YFSETQ. This CDR3 is built from 12 residues. Written as DNA, the CDR3 is TGCGCCAGCAGCTTGGAGGGGAGTGGCTACACCTTC. This sequence encodes CASSLEGSGYTF.

The V and J genes are TRBV29-1 and TRBJ2-3, with 11 bases aligning to TRBD2. CDR1 is SQVTM and CDR2 is ANQGSEA in the germline V gene. This CDR3 has 14 amino acids. V lost 7 bases and J lost 8; bases outside the gene matches: 11. CDR3: CSGELAGGLGTQYF. In nucleotides, the CDR3 is TGCAGCGGGGAATTAGCGGGAGGGCTGGGTACGCAGTATTTT.

This clone occurred a few times. This chain links TRBV4-3 with TRBJ2-2; D uncertain. This CDR3 has 14 residues. Trimming took 0 bases from V and 7 from J, leaving 9 bases between them. Per germline, CDR1 LGHNA and CDR2 YSLEER. As DNA, the CDR3 is TGCGCCAGCAGCCAAGATAGGGTTTACGGGGAGCTGTTTTTT. Its translation is CASSQDRVYGELFF.

The rearrangement uses TRBV7-8 and TRBJ2-1, with 10 nucleotides matching TRBD1. V was pared by 5 bases and J by 7 bases, with 11 bases of the junction left unmatched. This CDR3 has 16 residues. Looked up from germline, CDR1 is SGHVS and CDR2 is FQNEAQ. CDR3 in DNA: TGTGCCAGCAGCACAGCCAGGACAGGGGGAGAGAATGAGCAGTTCTTC. Amino acid sequence: CASSTARTGGENEQFF.

The chain joins TRBV30 to TRBJ1-2, with D uncertain. Germline assignment: CDR1 GTSNPN and CDR2 SVGIG (reference sequence). With 5 bases removed from V and 2 bases from J, the gap between germline ends came to 6 bases. This CDR3 has 11 residues. CDR3 protein: CAWGINYGYTF. DNA of the CDR3: TGTGCCTGGGGCATCAACTATGGCTACACCTTC.

The chain has TRBV19 and TRBJ2-3; D is tentatively TRBD1 or TRBD2 (5 bases each). V shed 7 bases and J shed 2 bases, with 16 bases lying between them. Germline lookup yields CDR1 LNHDA and CDR2 SQIVND (reference sequence). The CDR3 has 15 amino acids. CDR3 in DNA: TGTGCCAGTAACCGGGACCATACCCCCACAGATACGCAGTATTTT. Its protein is CASNRDHTPTDTQYF.

This chain links TRBV6-5 with TRBJ2-7, with D possibly matching TRBD1 (5 bases). The length of the CDR3 is 14 residues. Per germline, CDR1 MNHEY and CDR2 SVGAGI. The V end was cut by 0 bases, the J end by 2 bases, with 8 bases between. DNA of the CDR3: TGTGCCAGCAGTTACTCGAGACAGACCTACGAGCAGTACTTC. The encoded protein is CASSYSRQTYEQYF.

V and J are TRBV6-1 and TRBJ1-4; no firm D call. CDR1 MNHNS and CDR2 SASEGT come from the germline V gene. This CDR3 is 14 amino acids long. V was pared by 7 bases and J by 0 bases, with 9 bases between. The CDR3 DNA sequence: TGTGCCAGCAAGAGGTCTGCAACTAATGAAAAACTGTTTTTT. It is translated as CASKRSATNEKLFF.

This clone was seen once. The CDR3 bases are TGTGCCAGCAGGACGCGGGAGCCGGGAGAGCAGTACTTC. Translation gives CASRTREPGEQYF. The chain has TRBV27 and TRBJ2-7; 7 nucleotides align to TRBD2. This CDR3 contains 13 residues. V was pared by 6 bases and J by 7 bases, with 9 bases of the junction left unmatched. Germline CDR1 and CDR2: MNHEY and SMNVEV (reference sequence).

This chain connects TRBV11-2 to TRBJ2-7; 8 bases line up with TRBD2. The J segment lost 3 bases and the V segment lost 5 bases, leaving 6 bases of the junction unmatched. CDR3 length equals 14 residues. Germline V lookup: CDR1 SGHAT, CDR2 FQNNGV. The CDR3 DNA is TGTGCCAGCAGCCCTCTCGGGGGGGGCTACGAGCAGTACTTC. Translation gives CASSPLGGGYEQYF.

The chain carries TRBV7-9 and TRBJ1-1; D is perhaps TRBD1 (6 bases). Germline loops: CDR1 SEHNR, CDR2 FQNEAQ (reference sequence). Trimming cost V 4 bases and J 1 base, with 10 bases left between them. The CDR3 covers 14 residues. The CDR3 DNA sequence: TGTGCCAGCAGCTCTTGGACAGCGAACACTGAAGCTTTCTTT. Its translation: CASSSWTANTEAFF.

The V gene is TRBV5-4, the J gene TRBJ1-1; 9 bases map to TRBD1. This CDR3 comprises 13 residues. The trim removed 4 bases at V and 4 bases at J, leaving 2 bases unmatched. Germline V gene lookup returns CDR1 SGHNT and CDR2 YYREEE (reference sequence). CDR3 protein: CASSLDRGTEAFF. CDR3 DNA sequence: TGTGCCAGCAGCCTGGACAGGGGCACTGAAGCTTTCTTT.

The J gene is TRBJ2-5, the V gene TRBV7-7, with 8 bases lining up with TRBD2. The ends lost 1 base at V and 6 bases at J; junction bases unmatched: 10. Germline V gene sequence: CDR1 SSHAT, CDR2 FNYEAQ (reference sequence). The CDR3 extends over 16 amino acids. CDR3 nucleotide sequence: TGTGCCAGCAGCTTAGGGGTCGGGGGGGCCATTAAGACCCAGTACTTC. The encoded protein is CASSLGVGGAIKTQYF. Filled out from reference TRBV7-7 and TRBJ2-5, the complete variable domain reads GAGVSQSPRYKVTKRGQDVTLRCDPISSHATLYWYQQALGQGPEFLTYFNYEAQPDKSGLPSDRFSAERPEGSISTLTIQRTEQRDSAMYRCASSLGVGGAIKTQYFGPGTRLLVL.

The gene calls are TRBV5-5 and TRBJ2-1; 7 bases match TRBD1. The CDR3 extends over 13 amino acids. With V trimmed by 4 bases and J by 8 bases, 6 bases remained unmatched. Germline-derived CDR1 and CDR2 are SGHKS and YYEKEE (reference sequence). The CDR3 spells CASSKGTVDEQFF. The CDR3 DNA reads as TGTGCCAGCAGCAAGGGGACAGTGGATGAGCAGTTCTTC.